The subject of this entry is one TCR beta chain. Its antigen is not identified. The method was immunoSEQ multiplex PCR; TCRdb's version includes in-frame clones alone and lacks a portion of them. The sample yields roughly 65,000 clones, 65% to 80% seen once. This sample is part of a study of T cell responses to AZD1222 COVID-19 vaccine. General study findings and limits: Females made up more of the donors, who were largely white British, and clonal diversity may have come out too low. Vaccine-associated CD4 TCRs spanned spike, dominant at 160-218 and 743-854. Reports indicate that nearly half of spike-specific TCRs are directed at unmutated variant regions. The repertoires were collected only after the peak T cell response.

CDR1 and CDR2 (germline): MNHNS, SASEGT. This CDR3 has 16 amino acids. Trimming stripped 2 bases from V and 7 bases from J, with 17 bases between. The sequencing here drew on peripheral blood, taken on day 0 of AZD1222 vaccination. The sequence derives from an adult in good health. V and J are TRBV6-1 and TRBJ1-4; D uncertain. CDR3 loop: CASSETGGLSGEKLFF. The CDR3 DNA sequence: TGTGCCAGCAGTGAAACGGGAGGGCTATCGGGTGAAAAACTGTTTTTT.